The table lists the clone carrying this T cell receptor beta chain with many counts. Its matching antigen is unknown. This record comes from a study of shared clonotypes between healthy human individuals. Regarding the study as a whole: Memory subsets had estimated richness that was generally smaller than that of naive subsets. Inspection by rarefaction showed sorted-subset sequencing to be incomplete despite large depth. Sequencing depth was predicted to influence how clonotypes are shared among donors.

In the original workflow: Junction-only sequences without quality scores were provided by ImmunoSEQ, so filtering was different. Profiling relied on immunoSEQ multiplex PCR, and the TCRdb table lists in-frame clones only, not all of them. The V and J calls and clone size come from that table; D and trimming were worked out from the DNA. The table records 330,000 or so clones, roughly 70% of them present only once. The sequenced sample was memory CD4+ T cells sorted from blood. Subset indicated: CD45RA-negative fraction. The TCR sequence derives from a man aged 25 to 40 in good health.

The CDR3 DNA is TGTGCCTGGACTAGCGGGAGAAGAGGTGAGACCCAGTACTTC. Translating gives CAWTSGRRGETQYF. The chain employs TRBV30 and TRBJ2-5; TRBD2 aligns across 10 bases. After removal of 4 bases from V and 5 bases from J, the junction contained 7 bases not matched to a gene. This CDR3 is built from 14 residues. The germline gives CDR1 GTSNPN, CDR2 SVGIG (reference sequence). The full variable domain, in which reference TRBV30 and TRBJ2-5 provide the parts outside the CDR3, is SQTIHQWPATLVQPVGSPLSLECTVEGTSNPNLYWYRQAAGRGLQLLFYSVGIGQISSEVPQNLSASRPQDRQFILSSKKLLLSDSGFYLCAWTSGRRGETQYFGPGTRLLVL.